The 19 T cell receptor beta chains below come from one sample, sequenced in a study of cytomegalovirus exposure and HLA in healthy donors. The PCR used 60 Vbeta and 13 Jbeta primers. The protocol was immunoSEQ multiplex PCR, while the TCRdb copy is restricted to in-frame clones and leaves out a portion. The sample has about 160,000 clones; around 82% are singletons. Sequencing was carried out using PBMCs. These TCRs come from a man aged 50 to 60 in good health and CMV-seropositive.

V is TRBV5-6 and J is TRBJ2-2; no firm D call. The CDR3 has 17 amino acids. The germline V gene has CDR1 SGHDT and CDR2 YYEEEE. With 4 bases removed from V and 0 bases from J, the gap between germline ends came to 16 bases. DNA for the CDR3: TGTGCCAGCAGCCCACCTGAGGCGAATCCGAACACCGGGGAGCTGTTTTTT. Residues: CASSPPEANPNTGELFF.

This sequence joins TRBV1 and TRBJ1-3. TRBV1 is noted as a pseudogene. The CDR3 is 17 amino acids. The CDR3 DNA reads TGCACCAGCAGCCGCTTCGGGGGACTGAGCTCTGGAAACACCATATATTTT. Translating gives CTSSRFGGLSSGNTIYF.

The table lists this clone with a count of one. This chain links TRBV7-6 with TRBJ2-5, with 7 nucleotides matching TRBD2. The DNA end favors TRBJ2-7, so the J call may be wrong. Germline V gene data show CDR1 as SGHVS and CDR2 as FNYEAQ. The CDR3 consists of 14 residues. This CDR3 is CASSPGTISYEQYF. The CDR3, as DNA: TGTGCCAGCAGCCCAGGGACTATCTCCTACGAGCAGTACTTC.

The chain links TRBV28 to TRBJ1-6, with D perhaps TRBD1 (6 bases). The CDR3 is 14 amino acids. With 0 bases removed from V and 9 bases from J, the gap between germline ends came to 9 bases. Germline-derived CDR1 and CDR2 are MDHEN and SYDVKM. This CDR3 reads CASSLWQGSSPLHF. In DNA form, the CDR3 reads TGTGCCAGCAGTTTATGGCAGGGGAGTTCACCCCTCCACTTT.

The rearrangement joins TRBV28 to TRBJ2-3; 9 bases match TRBD1. The CDR3 consists of 21 residues. V lost 4 bases, J lost 0 bases, and 20 bases stayed unmatched. CDR1 and CDR2 (germline): MDHEN, SYDVKM. Here the CDR3 DNA reads TGTGCCAGCAGTTCCCCACCTGGGACCGTGGGACAGGGTCGTAGCACAGATACGCAGTATTTT. Protein: CASSSPPGTVGQGRSTDTQYF.

The J gene is TRBJ2-1, the V gene TRBV5-4; 8 bases fit TRBD2. V lost 4 bases to trimming and J lost 5 bases; unmatched junction nucleotides: 8. Germline lookup yields CDR1 SGHNT and CDR2 YYREEE (reference sequence). The CDR3 consists of 15 residues. The CDR3 loop is CASSRSTSADNEQFF. CDR3 in DNA: TGTGCCAGCAGCAGGTCGACTAGCGCAGACAATGAGCAGTTCTTC.

This clone was seen a few times. The V and J genes are TRBV29-1 and TRBJ2-7, with D maybe TRBD1 (5 bases). Between the trimmed V and J ends, which lost 1 base and 2 bases, there was a span of 18 bases. In germline, CDR1 is SQVTM, CDR2 ANQGSEA. This CDR3 has 16 amino acids. CDR3 DNA: TGCAGCGTTGAAGCCCAGGGCAGGGTGTTTGCCTACGAGCAGTACTTC. It is translated as CSVEAQGRVFAYEQYF.

The rearrangement links TRBV2 to TRBJ1-2, with TRBD1 as a possible D gene (5 bases). Trimming took 2 bases from V and 2 from J, leaving 12 bases between them. The CDR3 consists of 15 residues. The germline CDR1 and CDR2 sequences are SNHLY and FYNNEI. As DNA, the CDR3 is TGTGCCAGCAGTGAACGGGCAGGGCGCAACTATGGCTACACCTTC. Amino acids: CASSERAGRNYGYTF.

The chain uses TRBV28 and TRBJ2-1, with 8 bases identical to TRBD2. The CDR3 is 14 amino acids. Germline V CDR1 and CDR2: MDHEN, SYDVKM. J lost 8 bases, V lost 7 bases, and 10 bases had no gene match. The CDR3 nucleotides read TGTGCCAGCAATTCCGGGACTAGAATCGATGAGCAGTTCTTC. This translates into CASNSGTRIDEQFF.

V is TRBV30 and J is TRBJ1-6; a possible D gene is TRBD1 (5 bases). Germline CDR1 and CDR2: GTSNPN and SVGIG (reference sequence). The CDR3 loop spans 15 amino acids. Trimming removed 5 bases at V and 2 bases at J, with 13 bases between. The CDR3 bases are TGTGCCTGGGACCGCAGACAGACCTATAATTCACCCCTCCACTTT. Its translation: CAWDRRQTYNSPLHF.

The V gene is TRBV5-6, the J gene TRBJ2-7; 7 bases agree with TRBD2. The CDR3 has 15 amino acids. Losses at the gene ends were 4 bases for V and 1 base for J; bases not matched to a gene: 8. Germline CDR1 is SGHDT and CDR2 is YYEEEE. The CDR3 is CASSPGWGGSYEQYF. In DNA form, the CDR3 reads TGTGCCAGCAGCCCCGGTTGGGGGGGATCCTACGAGCAGTACTTC.

V gene TRBV5-5 combines with J gene TRBJ2-2; D remains ambiguous. V was shortened by 2 bases and J by 0 bases, with 5 bases between the two germline ends. This CDR3 is 14 amino acids long. Germline V gives CDR1 SGHKS, CDR2 YYEKEE (reference sequence). The CDR3 reads CASSFSPNTGELFF. The CDR3 DNA is TGTGCCAGCAGCTTCAGTCCGAACACCGGGGAGCTGTTTTTT.

The chain is built from TRBV20-1 and TRBJ2-4; weak D call: TRBD2 (5 bases). The CDR3 is made up of 11 amino acids. V was clipped by 6 bases and J by 15 bases, with 18 bases between them. Germline CDR1 DFQATT, CDR2 SNEGSKA (reference sequence). CDR3 residues: CSASGLGSSYF. As DNA, the CDR3 is TGCAGTGCCTCCGGACTGGGTTCTTCGTACTTC.

This clone was seen just once. The chain employs TRBV11-2 and TRBJ2-2; D unclear. The CDR3 has 15 amino acids. Germline values: CDR1 SGHAT, CDR2 FQNNGV. The germline V and J ends were trimmed by 0 bases and 1 base, with 6 bases remaining between them. The DNA for the CDR3 is TGTGCCAGCAGCTTAGAGTACATGAACACCGGGGAGCTGTTTTTT. Amino acid sequence: CASSLEYMNTGELFF.

V usage is TRBV7-2 and J usage is TRBJ2-7, with D tentatively TRBD2 (5 bases). CDR3 length: 15 residues. Trimming cost V 1 base and J 4 bases, with 14 bases left between them. Germline V gene data show CDR1 as SGHTA and CDR2 as FQGNSA. The CDR3 sequence is CASSLGGPAGYEQYF. The CDR3 DNA sequence: TGTGCCAGCAGCTTAGGCGGGCCAGCAGGATACGAGCAGTACTTC.

This rearrangement joins TRBV6-5 to TRBJ1-1, with D possibly matching TRBD1 (6 bases). This CDR3 comprises 14 residues. The germline V gene has CDR1 MNHEY and CDR2 SVGAGI. Trimming took off 2 bases at V and 4 bases at J, with 11 bases between the two ends. This chain's CDR3 is CASSYQQGVTEAFF. CDR3 bases: TGTGCCAGCAGTTACCAACAGGGAGTCACTGAAGCTTTCTTT.

The chain couples TRBV5-6 to TRBJ1-2, with D hard to call. This CDR3 comprises 13 residues. The germline gives CDR1 SGHDT, CDR2 YYEEEE. V lost 0 bases and J 4 bases, leaving 7 bases between the germline ends. CDR3 sequence: CASSLEPGYGYTF. The CDR3 bases are TGTGCCAGCAGCTTGGAACCGGGCTATGGCTACACCTTC.

V usage is TRBV19 and J usage is TRBJ2-1; D not certain. Germline V gene lookup returns CDR1 LNHDA and CDR2 SQIVND (reference sequence). The V and J ends lost 5 bases and 5 bases respectively, with 10 bases between them. The CDR3 is 13 amino acids. The CDR3 region has the DNA TGTGCCAGTAGTCGCGGCCCCAACAATGAGCAGTTCTTC. It specifies CASSRGPNNEQFF.

This clone came up a few times. Other nucleotide sequences in the sample specify the same CDR3. The chain's CDR3 is CASSIGLANYEQYF. CDR3 in DNA: TGTGCCAGTAGTATAGGTCTAGCTAACTACGAGCAGTACTTC. The chain combines TRBV19 with TRBJ2-7; possibly TRBD2 for D (5 bases). The CDR3 has 14 residues. The germline V gene encodes CDR1 LNHDA and CDR2 SQIVND (reference sequence). The germline V and J ends were trimmed by 1 base and 3 bases, with 10 bases remaining between them.